This TCR beta chain is drawn from a study of T cell responses to AZD1222 COVID-19 vaccine (dated by TCRdb to the early 2020s). Looking at the study overall: A total of 230 to 250 trial participants underwent TCR sequencing, of whom more than 200 had received two doses of AZD1222 and some 26 had received two doses of the MenACWY control vaccine. Trial participants were enrolled by age into subgroups of 18-55, 56-69 and 70-plus years, and around 150, 29 and 61 TCR-sequenced participants, respectively, were included in these subgroups.

Remarks on this clone: Its antigen specificity is not known. Base qualities are not provided; no much larger clone lies one nucleotide away.

The CDR3 regions of human TCRbeta chains were analyzed by immunosequencing. For the original study's pipeline: Repertoire TCRs were matched against a reference library of SARS-CoV-2-specific TCRs generated with the MIRA antigen-specificity platform. Breadth was defined as the fraction of unique TCRs that were SARS-CoV-2-associated, and depth was defined as the fraction of total T cells that were SARS-CoV-2-associated. Using the MIRA data, each spike-specific TCR was assigned both to the spike region to which the TCR was reactive and to a CD4 or CD8 class. Log10-transformed breadth and depth values were compared by one-way ANOVA with Sidak's multiple comparisons tests. TCRdb stores this immuneACCESS table with in-frame sequences only. Part of the clones is absent; in the studies checked, under half of the shortfall reflects unresolved V genes, and no reason is known for the rest. The DNA gave D and trimming, while V, J and clone size come from that table. The sample table lists 150,000 to 200,000 clones, around 94% of them with a count of one. Together, the top ten hold under 6% of the sample.

What the work shows at the level of the full study, not this receptor alone: Because no samples from the day 14 peak response were available, repertoires could be characterized only after the peak T cell response. The vaccine-associated CD4 TCRs covered the entire spike protein, and the dominant responses fell in regions 160-218 and 743-854. Conclusions about previously exposed vaccinees were limited because only 6 or 7 AZD1222 recipients were SARS-CoV-2 seropositive at baseline. Epitopes outside the regions mutated in the B.1.351 and B.1.1.7 variants were reportedly recognized by nearly half of the unique spike-specific TCRs. Participants were mostly white British and included more females than males, and it was suggested by the authors that clonal diversity may have been underestimated. Spike-specific TCR breadth and depth rose significantly after two AZD1222 doses compared with day 0 and with MenACWY recipients. The 56-69-year group was small, and its depth increase did not reach significance, likely because of low power.

The germline V gene encodes CDR1 MGHDK and CDR2 SYGVNS. V and J lose 7 bases and 0 bases, and a span of 9 bases separates them. From the cysteine through the phenylalanine, the CDR3 covers 13 amino acids. Only the CDR3 DNA stays, 39 bases, in frame from base 1. The sample's time point label, in plain terms: about 28 days (+/-7) after the second vaccine dose. AZD1222 recipients given second doses at about 4 weeks or at about 12 weeks were pooled, since spike-specific TCR depth and breadth were not found to differ between the two schedules. Vaccinee samples were obtained from the UK trials COV001 and COV002, which included a single-blind randomized controlled phase 2/3 trial of AZD1222 (ChAdOx1 nCoV-19) in healthy adults. Trial participant PBMC samples were collected at day 0 and day 28 after the second dose for TCRbeta chain sequencing.

This sequence uses TRBV25-1 and TRBJ1-2; too little of a D gene remains to name it. This specimen consisted of peripheral blood, obtained 28 days after the second AZD1222 dose. The TCR was taken from an adult who received the AZD1222 COVID-19 vaccine. The nucleotides read TGTGCCAGCATGGGAGGATCTAACTATGGCTACACCTTC. Translation gives CASMGGSNYGYTF.